This record covers a single T cell receptor beta chain. Its antigen is not identified. The record originates from a study of cytomegalovirus exposure and HLA in healthy donors. Study results and limitations: Reported findings show TCR beta sequences accurately forecast HLA-A and HLA-B alleles in most subjects. In a later analysis, CMV-associated beta chains were mostly HLA-associated, it appeared. Judged likely to be a sequencing artifact was a cluster of highly shared sequence variants.

Amplification used 60 Vbeta primers and 13 Jbeta primers. Sequencing used immunoSEQ multiplex PCR; TCRdb keeps in-frame clones, though not all of them. The table shows 100,000 to 150,000 clones, with just under 75% occurring only once. This CDR3 is 15 amino acids long. Germline loops: CDR1 SGHRS, CDR2 YFSETQ. Trimming at V came to 2 bases and at J to 8 bases, leaving 6 bases not matched to a gene. This chain links TRBV5-1 with TRBJ1-6; 8 positions agree with TRBD1. This receptor was identified in a man between 60 and 75 years old in good health and CMV-seropositive. The sequenced sample consisted of PBMCs. CDR3 nucleotide sequence: TGCGCCAGCAGCTTCCAGGGGGCCCCCGATTCACCCCTCCACTTT. It translates to CASSFQGAPDSPLHF. The variable domain in full, with the rest retrieved from reference TRBV5-1 and TRBJ1-6, is KAGVTQTPRYLIKTRGQQVTLSCSPISGHRSVSWYQQTPGQGLQFLFEYFSETQRNKGNFPGRFSGRQFSNSRSEMNVSTLELGDSALYLCASSFQGAPDSPLHFGNGTRLTVT.